This note documents a single T cell receptor beta chain sequence. J was trimmed by 7 bases and V by 6 bases; bases with no gene match: 6. In germline, CDR1 is MNHEY, CDR2 SMNVEV (reference sequence). This CDR3 has 13 residues. The data were obtained in a study of blood T cell repertoires in COVID-19. Turning to the study itself: Material from acute and convalescent COVID-19 was sourced from the United States, Italy and Spain. The cDNA or gDNA used as material had been derived from T cells, B-cell-depleted T cells, or PBMCs.

Per the authors' pipeline: Estimation of nucleated cell counts was performed using reference gene primer amplification. Some clones are missing from TCRdb's copy, which holds only in-frame ones; the method was immunoSEQ multiplex PCR. V, J and clone size are taken as reported in that table, and D and trimming were inferred from the DNA itself. In the table there are 120,000 or so clones, 80% to 90% of which are singletons. The sequenced sample was peripheral blood. The TCR sequence derives from a man older than 75 with active or convalescent COVID-19. This sequence joins TRBV27 and TRBJ1-2; 9 bases map to TRBD1. CDR3 protein: CASSRQGGSGYTF. The CDR3 DNA follows: TGTGCCAGCAGCCGACAGGGGGGGTCTGGCTACACCTTC.